This T cell receptor beta chain was documented in a study of blood T cells in healthy people across ages. Next came a second PCR, run for roughly 6 to 11 cycles, which used a sample-barcoded 5' primer along with a J-beta primer mix. TCRdb passed the 5' RACE reads through MiXCR, listing each CDR3 protein once. The sample consists of fewer than 700,000 distinct CDR3 sequences, 40% to 50% of them appearing once. Germline-derived CDR1 and CDR2 are SGHRS and YFSETQ. This CDR3 comprises 15 residues. After removal of 0 bases from V and 7 bases from J, the junction contained 2 bases not matched to a gene. This clonotype was detected only a few times.

Specimen: blood. The chain couples TRBV5-1 to TRBJ1-4; 11 nucleotides line up with TRBD1. The clonotype originates from a man of 80 years or more in good health. The CDR3, as DNA: TGCGCCAGCAGCTTGGGGGACAGGGGGTTTGAAAAACTGTTTTTT. Protein: CASSLGDRGFEKLFF.